This T cell receptor beta chain appears in the sequencing data of a study of CD4 T cells in relation to SARS-CoV-2 and coronaviruses. Points on this clone: The antigen is unknown.

The table came from immunoSEQ multiplex PCR; TCRdb's copy has only in-frame clones and leaves some out. The data show approximately 20,000 clones, with 80% to 85% seen just once and 9.5% to 12% held by the top ten. Before the COVID-19 pandemic, during about 2011-2019, CD4+ T cells were taken from unexposed donors. The cells were cultured for 10 days before CD4+ T cells were isolated. Unexposed-donor CD4+ T cells were probed with SARS-CoV-2 S/N and four cold-coronavirus spikes, cells permitting. V was shortened by 10 bases and J by 5 bases, with 9 bases between the two germline ends. The CDR3 is 10 amino acids. Germline V gene data show CDR1 as ENHRY and CDR2 as SYGVKD.

What was sequenced was CD4+ T cells from PBMCs, cultured in vitro. This chain links TRBV10-3 with TRBJ2-7; D gene unclear. The source of this sequence is a human donor in good health. The CDR3 region is CATMSDEQYF. DNA for the CDR3: TGTGCCACCATGTCGGACGAGCAGTACTTC.